What follows are 21 T cell receptor beta chains derived from one specimen sequenced in a study of blood T cell repertoires in COVID-19. Sequenced by immunoSEQ multiplex PCR; TCRdb stores in-frame clones only, minus some. Found here are 200,000 to 250,000 clones, roughly 76% of them singletons; the top ten hold 6% to 8%. The sequenced sample was peripheral blood. These receptors came from a woman aged 80 or older with COVID-19, enrolled during active disease.

V and J are TRBV19 and TRBJ2-6; 7 bases agree with TRBD2. The CDR3 contains 17 residues. Trimming removed 8 bases from V and 3 bases from J; junction bases left unmatched: 13. Germline V gene lookup returns CDR1 LNHDA and CDR2 SQIVND (reference sequence). DNA of the CDR3: TGTGCCAGTGGGTTTTCGGCGGGAGAGATTGGGGCCAACGTCCTGACTTTC. Amino acid sequence: CASGFSAGEIGANVLTF.

This chain connects TRBV5-4 to TRBJ1-2; D remains ambiguous. CDR3 size: 13 residues. CDR1 SGHNT and CDR2 YYREEE come from the germline V gene (reference sequence). V dropped 2 bases and J dropped 8 bases, with 13 bases sitting between them. The DNA of the CDR3 is TGTGCCAGCAGCTTAGACCCGGGTCAGGGCTACACCTTC. Protein sequence: CASSLDPGQGYTF. The variable domain in full, completed from reference TRBV5-4 and TRBJ1-2, reads ETGVTQSPTHLIKTRGQQVTLRCSSQSGHNTVSWYQQALGQGPQFIFQYYREEENGRGNFPPRFSGLQFPNYSSELNVNALELDDSALYLCASSLDPGQGYTFGSGTRLTVV.

J is TRBJ2-3 and V is TRBV7-3; a possible D gene is TRBD2 (5 bases). The CDR3 spans 15 residues. In germline, CDR1 is SGHTA, CDR2 FQGTGA. V lost 4 bases to trimming and J lost 2 bases, with 13 bases between them. The DNA of the CDR3 is TGTGCCAGCAGCTCATCCGGGGTCTTCACAGATACGCAGTATTTT. Translated: CASSSSGVFTDTQYF. Together with reference TRBV7-3 and TRBJ2-3, the CDR3 gives the full variable domain: GAGVSQTPSNKVTEKGKYVELRCDPISGHTALYWYRQSLGQGPEFLIYFQGTGAADDSGLPNDRFFAVRPEGSVSTLKIQRTERGDSAVYLCASSSSGVFTDTQYFGPGTRLTVL.

The gene calls are TRBV30 and TRBJ2-5; 7 nucleotides match TRBD2. This CDR3 contains 15 residues. CDR1 is GTSNPN and CDR2 is SVGIG in the germline V gene (reference sequence). V lost 1 base, J lost 0 bases, and 5 bases stayed unmatched. CDR3 loop: CAWSGLASYQETQYF. CDR3 nucleotide sequence: TGTGCCTGGAGTGGACTAGCATCATACCAAGAGACCCAGTACTTC. Variable domain in full (rest from reference TRBV30 and TRBJ2-5): SQTIHQWPATLVQPVGSPLSLECTVEGTSNPNLYWYRQAAGRGLQLLFYSVGIGQISSEVPQNLSASRPQDRQFILSSKKLLLSDSGFYLCAWSGLASYQETQYFGPGTRLLVL.

This clone was found a few times. The rearrangement joins TRBV2 to TRBJ1-1; 7 bases fit TRBD1. After removal of 6 bases from V and 6 bases from J, the junction contained 10 bases not matched to a gene. The CDR3 extends over 14 amino acids. In germline, CDR1 is SNHLY, CDR2 FYNNEI. CDR3 residues: CASSGATGSPEAFF. CDR3 nucleotide sequence: TGTGCCAGCAGCGGGGCGACAGGGTCGCCTGAAGCTTTCTTT.

J is TRBJ2-4 and V is TRBV19; D not resolved. Germline values: CDR1 LNHDA, CDR2 SQIVND (reference sequence). CDR3 length: 16 amino acids. Trimming shortened V by 5 bases and J by 0 bases, and 14 bases separated the two germline ends. The DNA for the CDR3 is TGTGCCAGTAGTGCCCGGTCCAACCTAGCCAAAAACATTCAGTACTTC. This codes for CASSARSNLAKNIQYF.

In its sample, this clone was seen a few times. This chain joins TRBV6-5 and TRBJ1-1; D is unresolved. The germline CDR1 and CDR2 sequences are MNHEY and SVGAGI. CDR3 length: 13 residues. V was shortened by 7 bases and J by 6 bases, with 15 bases between the two germline ends. CDR3 region: CASKRAPSSEAFF. The CDR3 nucleotides are TGTGCCAGCAAGCGGGCCCCGAGCTCTGAAGCTTTCTTT.

The CDR3 DNA follows: TGTGCCACCAGCGGACCCACAGGGAATTCACCCCTCCACTTT. As protein: CATSGPTGNSPLHF. The V call is TRBV15, the J call TRBJ1-6; maybe TRBD1 (6 bases). The V gene lost 5 bases and the J gene lost 7 bases, with 12 bases spanning the gap. The CDR3 length is 14 residues. Germline assignment: CDR1 LNHNV and CDR2 YYDKDF (reference sequence).

The V gene is TRBV27, the J gene TRBJ2-1; weak D call: TRBD2 (6 bases). CDR3 length equals 15 residues. V was pared by 1 base and J by 3 bases, with 10 bases between. CDR1 MNHEY and CDR2 SMNVEV come from the germline V gene (reference sequence). The CDR3 nucleotides read TGTGCCAGCAGTTTATTCGGGAGTAACTACAATGAGCAGTTCTTC. Translating it yields CASSLFGSNYNEQFF.

The V and J genes are TRBV7-2 and TRBJ2-7; 9 nucleotides match TRBD1. CDR1 is SGHTA and CDR2 is FQGNSA in the germline V gene. Unmatched junction bases numbered 7, after V lost 5 bases and J lost 2 bases. CDR3 length: 15 residues. CDR3 DNA sequence: TGTGCCAGCAGCCCCGGGACAGGGATCACCTACGAGCAGTACTTC. Translated: CASSPGTGITYEQYF.

The chain couples TRBV6-5 to TRBJ1-6; 7 nucleotides align to TRBD1. The trim removed 6 bases at V and 8 bases at J, leaving 7 bases unmatched. The CDR3 totals 14 residues. The germline CDR1 and CDR2 sequences are MNHEY and SVGAGI. CDR3 region: CASSPEGGYSPLHF. CDR3 in DNA: TGTGCCAGCAGCCCGGAAGGGGGCTATTCACCCCTCCACTTT.

V gene TRBV5-1 combines with J gene TRBJ1-1; 8 bases fit TRBD1. The CDR3 is 16 residues long. Germline V lookup: CDR1 SGHRS, CDR2 YFSETQ. V was pared by 4 bases and J by 2 bases, with 10 bases of the junction left unmatched. CDR3 DNA sequence: TGCGCCAGCAGCGTCTCCGGGACAGGCCTAAACACTGAAGCTTTCTTT. Its protein product is CASSVSGTGLNTEAFF.

The chain has TRBV18 and TRBJ1-5; D may be TRBD1 (5 bases). The CDR3 contains 14 residues. V was clipped by 4 bases and J by 4 bases, with 11 bases between them. In germline, CDR1 is KGHSH, CDR2 LQKENI. The CDR3 bases are TGTGCCAGCTCACTGGACATAGTAAATCAGCCCCAGCATTTT. This translates into CASSLDIVNQPQHF.

The chain joins TRBV11-2 to TRBJ2-1, with TRBD1 matching over 7 bases. The CDR3 consists of 17 residues. Germline-derived CDR1 and CDR2 are SGHAT and FQNNGV. J gave up 1 base and V 0 bases, and 6 bases lay outside the gene matches. The CDR3 coding sequence is TGTGCCAGCAGCTTAGACGCCCTCAGGGGGTCCTACAATGAGCAGTTCTTC. Its protein is CASSLDALRGSYNEQFF. Looking up the rest from reference TRBV11-2 and TRBJ2-1 gives the full variable domain: EAGVAQSPRYKIIEKRQSVAFWCNPISGHATLYWYQQILGQGPKLLIQFQNNGVVDDSQLPKDRFSAERLKGVDSTLKIQPAKLEDSAVYLCASSLDALRGSYNEQFFGPGTRLTVL.

The chain is built from TRBV7-2 and TRBJ2-7, with D tentatively TRBD1 (6 bases). The length of the CDR3 is 14 residues. The V gene lost 5 bases and the J gene lost 3 bases, with 14 bases spanning the gap. Germline V gene data show CDR1 as SGHTA and CDR2 as FQGNSA. The CDR3 is CASSTYREIYEQYF. In nucleotides, the CDR3 is TGTGCCAGCAGCACTTACAGGGAGATCTACGAGCAGTACTTC.

The chain recombines TRBV19 with TRBJ1-1; tentatively, D is TRBD1 (5 bases). The CDR3 is 14 residues long. The V gene's germline CDR1 is LNHDA and CDR2 SQIVND (reference sequence). V shed 11 bases and J shed 3 bases, with 19 bases lying between them. The CDR3 here is CASEGRFRDTEAFF. In DNA, the CDR3 is TGTGCCTCGGAGGGGCGGTTTCGGGACACTGAAGCTTTCTTT.

The chain links TRBV5-1 to TRBJ1-4; 7 positions agree with TRBD1. CDR3 length: 13 amino acids. V was clipped by 5 bases and J by 8 bases; unmatched bases: 6. CDR1 and CDR2 (germline): SGHRS, YFSETQ. The CDR3 DNA reads TGCGCCAGCAGAAAGGGGGCGGTGGAAAAACTGTTTTTT. Its translation: CASRKGAVEKLFF.

This chain joins TRBV11-3 and TRBJ2-1; 7 nucleotides match TRBD2. The V gene's germline CDR1 is SGHNT and CDR2 YENEEA. The ends lost 3 bases at V and 5 bases at J; junction bases unmatched: 4. This CDR3 is built from 14 residues. CDR3 in DNA: TGTGCCAGCAGCTTGGGGCTAGCGGACAATGAGCAGTTCTTC. Amino acid sequence: CASSLGLADNEQFF. The full variable domain, rest sourced from reference TRBV11-3 and TRBJ2-1, is EAGVVQSPRYKIIEKKQPVAFWCNPISGHNTLYWYLQNLGQGPELLIRYENEEAVDDSQLPKDRFSAERLKGVDSTLKIQPAELGDSAVYLCASSLGLADNEQFFGPGTRLTVL.

The chain combines TRBV7-2 with TRBJ2-3; 8 nucleotides line up with TRBD1. Unmatched junction bases numbered 4, after V lost 5 bases and J lost 0 bases. This CDR3 has 15 residues. Germline CDR1 reads SGHTA; CDR2 reads FQGNSA. The CDR3 sequence: CASSGRTGSTDTQYF. The CDR3 DNA follows: TGTGCCAGCAGCGGGAGGACAGGGAGCACAGATACGCAGTATTTT.

This chain links TRBV10-3 with TRBJ1-5; 9 nucleotides align to TRBD1. Germline loops: CDR1 ENHRY, CDR2 SYGVKD. This CDR3 is 15 amino acids long. Trimming removed 3 bases from V and 4 bases from J; junction bases left unmatched: 4. The DNA of the CDR3 is TGTGCCATCAGTGACACGACAGGGGGAAATCAGCCCCAGCATTTT. Its protein product is CAISDTTGGNQPQHF.

This chain joins TRBV11-2 and TRBJ2-5, with 7 bases fitting TRBD1. Germline V gene sequence: CDR1 SGHAT, CDR2 FQNNGV. The CDR3 extends over 13 amino acids. V lost 4 bases to trimming and J lost 4 bases; unmatched junction nucleotides: 3. CDR3 sequence (DNA): TGTGCCAGCAGCTCGGGACAGAGAGAGACCCAGTACTTC. It yields the protein CASSSGQRETQYF.